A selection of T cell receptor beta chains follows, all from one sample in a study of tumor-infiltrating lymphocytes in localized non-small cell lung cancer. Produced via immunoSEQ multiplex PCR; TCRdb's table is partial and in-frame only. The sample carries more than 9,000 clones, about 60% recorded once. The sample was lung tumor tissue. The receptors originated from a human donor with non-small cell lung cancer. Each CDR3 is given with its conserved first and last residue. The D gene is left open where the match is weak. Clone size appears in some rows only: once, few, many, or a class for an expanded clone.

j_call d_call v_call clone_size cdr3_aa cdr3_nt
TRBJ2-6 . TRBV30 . CAWTAGYGSGANVLTF TGTGCCTGGACGGCAGGGTATGGCTCTGGGGCCAACGTCCTGACTTTC
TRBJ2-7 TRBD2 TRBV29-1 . CSVGAGDEQYF TGCAGCGTTGGCGCGGGGGACGAGCAGTACTTC
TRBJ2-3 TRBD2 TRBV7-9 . CASSLAVVTRTSGSDTQYF TGTGCCAGCAGCTTAGCCGTCGTGACGCGGACTAGCGGTTCAGATACGCAGTATTTT
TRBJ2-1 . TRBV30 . CAWMFGSYNEQFF TGTGCCTGGATGTTCGGCTCCTACAATGAGCAGTTCTTC
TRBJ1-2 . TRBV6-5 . CASRGVGDGGYTF TGTGCCAGCAGGGGGGTCGGGGATGGTGGCTACACCTTC
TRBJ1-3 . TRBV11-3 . CASSLDQGKVNTIYF TGTGCCAGCAGCTTAGACCAGGGCAAGGTAAACACCATATATTTT
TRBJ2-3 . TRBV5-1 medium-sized CASSPEGSSTDTQYF TGCGCCAGCAGCCCCGAGGGGAGCAGCACAGATACGCAGTATTTT
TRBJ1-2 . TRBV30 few CAWRGYGGDEGYTF TGTGCCTGGAGGGGATATGGTGGGGATGAGGGCTACACCTTC
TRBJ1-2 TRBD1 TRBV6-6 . CASSFPQDRARGYTF TGTGCCAGCAGTTTCCCGCAGGACAGGGCTAGAGGCTACACCTTC
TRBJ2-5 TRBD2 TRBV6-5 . CASTPERGGTQYF TGTGCCAGCACCCCTGAGCGGGGGGGGACCCAGTACTTC
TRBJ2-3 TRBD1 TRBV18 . CASSPGTGNTDTQYF TGTGCCAGCTCACCGGGGACAGGAAACACAGATACGCAGTATTTT
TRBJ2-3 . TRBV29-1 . CSVSPGGTDTQYF TGCAGCGTTTCCCCTGGAGGCACAGATACGCAGTATTTT
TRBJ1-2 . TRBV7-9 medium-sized CASSLHDYGYTF TGTGCCAGCAGCCTCCATGACTATGGCTACACCTTC
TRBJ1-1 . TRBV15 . CATSSTERGGLDTEAFF TGTGCCACCAGCTCTACCGAAAGGGGGGGTTTGGACACTGAAGCTTTCTTT
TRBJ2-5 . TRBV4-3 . CASSQVVWETQYF TGCGCCAGCAGCCAAGTTGTGTGGGAGACCCAGTACTTC
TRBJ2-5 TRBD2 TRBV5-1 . CASSPGLRQQETQYF TGCGCCAGCAGCCCGGGACTAAGACAGCAAGAGACCCAGTACTTC
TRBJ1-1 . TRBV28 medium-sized CASSRPIGEAFF TGTGCCAGCAGTAGACCGATAGGTGAAGCTTTCTTT
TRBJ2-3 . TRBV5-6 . CASSLVVARSQYF TGTGCCAGCAGCTTGGTCGTGGCGAGGTCGCAGTATTTT
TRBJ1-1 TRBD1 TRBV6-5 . CASRKQGLGAFF TGTGCCAGCAGGAAACAGGGGTTGGGTGCTTTCTTT
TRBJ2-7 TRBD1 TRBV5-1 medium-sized CASSSRQGGEQYF TGCGCCAGCAGCTCCCGACAGGGCGGCGAGCAGTACTTC
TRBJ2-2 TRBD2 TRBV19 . CASSLAGGFTGELFF TGTGCCAGTAGTCTAGCGGGGGGTTTCACCGGGGAGCTGTTTTTT